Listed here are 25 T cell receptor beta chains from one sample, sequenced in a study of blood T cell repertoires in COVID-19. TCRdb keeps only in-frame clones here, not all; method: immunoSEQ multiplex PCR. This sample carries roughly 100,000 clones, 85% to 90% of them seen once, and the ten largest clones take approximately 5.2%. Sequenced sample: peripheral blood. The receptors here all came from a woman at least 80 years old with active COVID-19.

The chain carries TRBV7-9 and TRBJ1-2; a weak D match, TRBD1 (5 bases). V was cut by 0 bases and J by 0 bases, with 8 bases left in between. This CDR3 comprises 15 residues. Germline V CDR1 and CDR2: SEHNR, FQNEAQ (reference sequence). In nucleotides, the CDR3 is TGTGCCAGCAGCTTAGCGATAGGGGCTAACTATGGCTACACCTTC. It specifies CASSLAIGANYGYTF.

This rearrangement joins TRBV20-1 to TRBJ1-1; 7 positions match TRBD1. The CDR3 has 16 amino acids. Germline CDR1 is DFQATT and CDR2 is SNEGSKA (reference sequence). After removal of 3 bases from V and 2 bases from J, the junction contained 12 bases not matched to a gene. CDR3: CSASYPGQRFNTEAFF. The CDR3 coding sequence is TGCAGTGCTAGTTATCCGGGACAGCGATTCAACACTGAAGCTTTCTTT.

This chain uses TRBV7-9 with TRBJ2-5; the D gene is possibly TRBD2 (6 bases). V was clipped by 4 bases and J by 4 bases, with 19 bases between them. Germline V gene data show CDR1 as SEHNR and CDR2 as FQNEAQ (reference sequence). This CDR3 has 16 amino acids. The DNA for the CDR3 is TGTGCCAGCAGCTCTTCTAGTTCGTCGGGAGCAGAGACCCAGTACTTC. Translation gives CASSSSSSSGAETQYF.

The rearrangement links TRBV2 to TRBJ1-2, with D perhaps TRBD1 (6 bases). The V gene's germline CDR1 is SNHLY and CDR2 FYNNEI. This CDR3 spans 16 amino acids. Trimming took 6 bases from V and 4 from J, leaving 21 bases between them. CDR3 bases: TGTGCCAGCAGGGGCTACGAAACAGGGATCGGCTATGGCTACACCTTC. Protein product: CASRGYETGIGYGYTF.

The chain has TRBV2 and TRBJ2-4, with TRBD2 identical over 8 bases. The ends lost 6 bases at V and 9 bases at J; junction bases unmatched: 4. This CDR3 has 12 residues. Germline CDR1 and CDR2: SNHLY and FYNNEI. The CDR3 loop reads CASSDRGGIQYF. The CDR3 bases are TGTGCCAGCAGCGACCGGGGGGGCATTCAGTACTTC.

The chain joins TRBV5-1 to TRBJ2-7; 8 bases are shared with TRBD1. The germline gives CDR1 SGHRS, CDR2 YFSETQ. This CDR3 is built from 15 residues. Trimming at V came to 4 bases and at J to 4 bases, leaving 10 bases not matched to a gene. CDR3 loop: CASSPTPGTGYEQYF. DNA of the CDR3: TGCGCCAGCAGCCCGACTCCCGGGACAGGATACGAGCAGTACTTC. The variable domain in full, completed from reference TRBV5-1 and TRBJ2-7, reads KAGVTQTPRYLIKTRGQQVTLSCSPISGHRSVSWYQQTPGQGLQFLFEYFSETQRNKGNFPGRFSGRQFSNSRSEMNVSTLELGDSALYLCASSPTPGTGYEQYFGPGTRLTVT.

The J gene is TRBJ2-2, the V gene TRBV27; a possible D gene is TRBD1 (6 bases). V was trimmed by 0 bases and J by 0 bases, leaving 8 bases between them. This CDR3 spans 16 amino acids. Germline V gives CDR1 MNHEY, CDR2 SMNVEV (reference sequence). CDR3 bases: TGTGCCAGCAGTTTATCGACAGGAGCGAACACCGGGGAGCTGTTTTTT. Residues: CASSLSTGANTGELFF.

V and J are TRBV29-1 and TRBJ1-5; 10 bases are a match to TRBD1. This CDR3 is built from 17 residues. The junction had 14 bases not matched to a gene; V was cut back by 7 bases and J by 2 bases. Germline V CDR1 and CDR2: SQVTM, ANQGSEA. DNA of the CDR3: TGCAGCGCCCGGACAGGGGGGAACGTAGGCGGCAATCAGCCCCAGCATTTT. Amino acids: CSARTGGNVGGNQPQHF.

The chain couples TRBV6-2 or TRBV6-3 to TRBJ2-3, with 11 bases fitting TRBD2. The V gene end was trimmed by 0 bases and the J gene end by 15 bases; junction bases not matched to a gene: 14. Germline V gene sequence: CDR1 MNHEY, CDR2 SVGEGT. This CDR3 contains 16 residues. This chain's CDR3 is CASSYSTSGTTYGEYF. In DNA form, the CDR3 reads TGTGCCAGCAGTTACTCGACTAGCGGGACTACATACGGGGAATATTTT.

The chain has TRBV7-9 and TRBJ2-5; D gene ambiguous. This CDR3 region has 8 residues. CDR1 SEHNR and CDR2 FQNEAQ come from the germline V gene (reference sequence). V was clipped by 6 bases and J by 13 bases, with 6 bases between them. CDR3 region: CASSSRYF. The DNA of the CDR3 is TGTGCCAGCAGTTCCCGGTACTTC.

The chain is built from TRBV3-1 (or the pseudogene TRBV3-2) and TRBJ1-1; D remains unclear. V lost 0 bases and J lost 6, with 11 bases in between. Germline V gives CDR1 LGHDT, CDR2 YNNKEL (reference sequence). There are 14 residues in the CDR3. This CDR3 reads CASSQEKAFPEAFF. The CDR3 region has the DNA TGTGCCAGCAGCCAAGAGAAAGCGTTCCCTGAAGCTTTCTTT.

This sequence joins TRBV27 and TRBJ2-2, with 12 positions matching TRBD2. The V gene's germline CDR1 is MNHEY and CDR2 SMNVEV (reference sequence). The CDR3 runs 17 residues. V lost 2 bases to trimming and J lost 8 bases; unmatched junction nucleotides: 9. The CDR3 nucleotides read TGTGCCAGCAGTTTACGAAGGACTAGCGGGACTGGTGGGGAGCTGTTTTTT. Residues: CASSLRRTSGTGGELFF.

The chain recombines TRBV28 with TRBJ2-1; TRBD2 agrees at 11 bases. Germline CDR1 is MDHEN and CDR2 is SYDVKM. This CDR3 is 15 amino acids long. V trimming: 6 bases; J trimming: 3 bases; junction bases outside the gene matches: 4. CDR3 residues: CASRPGTSGYNEQFF. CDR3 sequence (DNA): TGTGCCAGCAGGCCCGGGACTAGCGGCTACAATGAGCAGTTCTTC.

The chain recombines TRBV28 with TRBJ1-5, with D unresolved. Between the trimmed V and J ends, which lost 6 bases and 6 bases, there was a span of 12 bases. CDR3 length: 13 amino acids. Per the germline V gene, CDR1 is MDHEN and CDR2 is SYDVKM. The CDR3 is CASSRGWVQPQHF. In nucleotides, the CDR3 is TGTGCCAGCAGCCGAGGTTGGGTTCAGCCCCAGCATTTT.

The chain's CDR3 is CASSTEEVNTQYF. The DNA for the CDR3 is TGTGCCAGCAGCACGGAGGAAGTCAACACGCAGTATTTT. The chain employs TRBV5-5 and TRBJ2-3; maybe TRBD2 (5 bases). CDR3 length: 13 amino acids. The V and J ends lost 4 bases and 9 bases respectively, with 15 bases between them. Germline lookup yields CDR1 SGHKS and CDR2 YYEKEE (reference sequence).

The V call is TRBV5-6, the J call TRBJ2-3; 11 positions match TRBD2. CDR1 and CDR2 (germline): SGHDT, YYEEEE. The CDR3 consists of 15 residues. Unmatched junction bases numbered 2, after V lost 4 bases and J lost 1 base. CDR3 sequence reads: CASSILAGGTDTQYF. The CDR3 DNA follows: TGTGCCAGCAGCATACTAGCGGGAGGCACAGATACGCAGTATTTT. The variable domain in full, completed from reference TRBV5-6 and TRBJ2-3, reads DAGVTQSPTHLIKTRGQQVTLRCSPKSGHDTVSWYQQALGQGPQFIFQYYEEEERQRGNFPDRFSGHQFPNYSSELNVNALLLGDSALYLCASSILAGGTDTQYFGPGTRLTVL.

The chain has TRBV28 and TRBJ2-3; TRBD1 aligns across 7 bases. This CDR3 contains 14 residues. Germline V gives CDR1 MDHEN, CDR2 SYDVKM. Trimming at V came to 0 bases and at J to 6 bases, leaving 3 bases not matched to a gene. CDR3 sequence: CASSLWDRSDTQYF. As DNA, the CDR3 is TGTGCCAGCAGTTTATGGGACAGGTCGGATACGCAGTATTTT.

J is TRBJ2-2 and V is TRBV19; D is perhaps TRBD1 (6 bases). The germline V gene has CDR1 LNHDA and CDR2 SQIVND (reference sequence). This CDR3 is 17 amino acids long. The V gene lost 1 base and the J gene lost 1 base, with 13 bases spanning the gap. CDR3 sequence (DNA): TGTGCCAGTAGTATAGTGTTGACAGGCCTGAACACCGGGGAGCTGTTTTTT. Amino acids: CASSIVLTGLNTGELFF.

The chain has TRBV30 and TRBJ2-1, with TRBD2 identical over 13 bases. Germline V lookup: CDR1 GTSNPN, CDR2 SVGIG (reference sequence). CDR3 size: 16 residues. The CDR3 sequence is CARTSGSSTTYNEQFF. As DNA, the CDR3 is TGTGCTAGGACTAGCGGGAGTTCCACTACCTACAATGAGCAGTTCTTC.

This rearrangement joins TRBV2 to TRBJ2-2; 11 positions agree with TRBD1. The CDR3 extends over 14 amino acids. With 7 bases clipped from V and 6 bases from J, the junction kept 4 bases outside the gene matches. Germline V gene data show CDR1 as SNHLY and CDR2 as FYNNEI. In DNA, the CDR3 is TGTGCCAGCAAACCGGGACAGGGGGCCGGGGAGCTGTTTTTT. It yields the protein CASKPGQGAGELFF.

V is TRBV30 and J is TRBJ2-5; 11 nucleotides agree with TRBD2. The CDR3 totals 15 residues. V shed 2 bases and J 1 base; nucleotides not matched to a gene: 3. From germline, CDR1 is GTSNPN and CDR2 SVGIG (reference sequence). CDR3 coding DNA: TGTGCCTGGAGTCCAGGGACTAGCGGCCAAGAGACCCAGTACTTC. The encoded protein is CAWSPGTSGQETQYF.

The CDR3 spells CASSLSSGRLDTQYF. DNA for the CDR3: TGTGCCAGCAGTTTATCTAGCGGGAGGTTAGATACGCAGTATTTT. The chain has TRBV27 and TRBJ2-3, with 10 nucleotides matching TRBD2. This CDR3 has 15 residues. The V gene's germline CDR1 is MNHEY and CDR2 SMNVEV (reference sequence). J lost 5 bases, V lost 0 bases, and 2 bases had no gene match.

CDR3 residues: CASSQEWPQGCCFSNQPQHF. The CDR3 DNA reads as TGCGCCAGCAGTCAAGAGTGGCCCCAGGGATGCTGCTTTAGCAATCAGCCCCAGCATTTT. This chain links TRBV23-1 with TRBJ1-5, with a tentative D call TRBD1 (5 bases). TRBV23-1 is recorded as an ORF, its role being uncertain. CDR3 size: 20 residues. The V and J ends lost 2 bases and 0 bases respectively, with 23 bases between them.

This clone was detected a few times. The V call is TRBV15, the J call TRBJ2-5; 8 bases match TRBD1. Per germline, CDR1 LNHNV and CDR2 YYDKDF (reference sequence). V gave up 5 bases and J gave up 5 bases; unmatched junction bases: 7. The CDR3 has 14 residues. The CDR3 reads CATSGQTGGETQYF. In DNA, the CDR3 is TGTGCCACCAGCGGGCAAACAGGGGGGGAGACCCAGTACTTC.

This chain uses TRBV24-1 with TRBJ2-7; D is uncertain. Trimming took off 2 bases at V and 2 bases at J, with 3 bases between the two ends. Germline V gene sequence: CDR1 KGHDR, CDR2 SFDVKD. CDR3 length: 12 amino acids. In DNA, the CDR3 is TGTGCCACCAGTGATTCAACCTACGAGCAGTACTTC. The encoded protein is CATSDSTYEQYF.